This T cell receptor beta chain was sequenced during a study of T cell responses to AZD1222 COVID-19 vaccine. Findings and limits, study-wide: Receipt of two AZD1222 doses was followed by a rise in Spike-specific TCR breadth and depth. Most donors were white British and more were female, and clonal diversity was possibly underestimated. Epitopes outside B.1.351 and B.1.1.7 mutated regions reportedly drew nearly half of spike TCRs. CD4 TCRs linked to vaccination spanned spike, dominating at 160-218 and 743-854.

Notes on this clone: Its antigen is unknown.

Between the trimmed V and J ends, which lost 5 bases and 15 bases, there was a span of 20 bases. CDR3 length equals 13 residues. The germline gives CDR1 MNHEY, CDR2 SVGEGT. Only in-frame clones appear in the TCRdb table, and some are missing; sequencing was by immunoSEQ multiplex PCR. The sample lists approximately 89,000 clones, 85% to 95% occurring once. The receptor's source is an adult in good health. V is TRBV6-2 or TRBV6-3 and J is TRBJ2-1; D remains ambiguous. Sequences were derived from peripheral blood, sampled on day 0 of MenACWY control vaccination. As DNA, the CDR3 is TGTGCCAGCAGTACCGGGCCGCGCAATGAAGCGTTCTTC. This encodes CASSTGPRNEAFF.